Listed here are 24 T cell receptor beta chains from one sample, sequenced in a study of shared clonotypes between healthy human individuals. The repertoire was sequenced with immunoSEQ multiplex PCR; TCRdb's copy has only in-frame clones and lacks some. Among more than 2 million clones listed, approximately 95% were seen once. It was CD45RO-negative cells, positively selected for CCR7, that made up naive CD8 cells, with terminally differentiated effector memory CD45RA+ cells excluded. The sample was naive CD8+ T cells sorted from blood. The origin of the receptors is a man aged 18 to 29 in good health.

The chain is built from TRBV19 and TRBJ1-1; TRBD1 matches 10 bases. CDR3 size: 15 residues. Germline V gene data show CDR1 as LNHDA and CDR2 as SQIVND (reference sequence). Germline trimming cut 6 bases from V and 3 bases from J; bases unmatched to any gene: 7. The CDR3: CASSPLGQGDTEAFF. In DNA form, the CDR3 reads TGTGCCAGTAGCCCACTCGGACAGGGGGACACTGAAGCTTTCTTT.

V is TRBV9 and J is TRBJ2-7; D is ambiguous. CDR1 SGDLS and CDR2 YYNGEE come from the germline V gene. The CDR3 contains 12 residues. Trimming took 3 bases from V and 1 from J, leaving 5 bases between them. The CDR3 sequence is CASSGKSYEQYF. The CDR3 DNA is TGTGCCAGCAGCGGGAAGTCCTACGAGCAGTACTTC.

A word on this clone: Other DNA sequences from this sample encode an identical CDR3 as well. V gene TRBV6-5 combines with J gene TRBJ1-2; D is undetermined. V was cut by 4 bases and J by 3 bases, with 9 bases left in between. CDR1 is MNHEY, CDR2 SVGAGI, per germline. The CDR3 totals 13 residues. The DNA of the CDR3 is TGTGCCAGCAGTTTACAAGGGTACTATGGCTACACCTTC. It specifies CASSLQGYYGYTF.

The chain recombines TRBV21-1 with TRBJ2-7; the table gives TRBD2 as D, unverified against the DNA. TRBV21-1 corresponds to a pseudogene. The CDR3 consists of 19 residues. CDR3 nucleotides: TGTGCCAGCAGCAAAGTCCACCTACCTAGACTAGCGGGGGACTACGAGCAGTACTTC. Encoded protein: CASSKVHLPRLAGDYEQYF.

The V and J genes are TRBV28 and TRBJ1-3, with 10 bases lining up with TRBD1. This CDR3 spans 15 amino acids. V lost 6 bases to trimming and J lost 3 bases; unmatched junction nucleotides: 5. The germline V gene encodes CDR1 MDHEN and CDR2 SYDVKM. Here the CDR3 DNA reads TGTGCCAGCAGCTCGGACAGGGGGTATGGAAACACCATATATTTT. Amino acids: CASSSDRGYGNTIYF.

The chain links TRBV4-2 to TRBJ2-1; D not resolved. This CDR3 has 16 amino acids. Germline V lookup: CDR1 LGHNA, CDR2 YNFKEQ. The ends were cut back, 1 base at V and 4 bases at J, with 14 bases in the middle. The CDR3 is CASSQVLDLPYNEQFF. CDR3 DNA: TGTGCCAGCAGCCAAGTCTTGGACCTACCTTACAATGAGCAGTTCTTC.

The rearrangement uses TRBV28 and TRBJ1-1; 8 positions agree with TRBD1. Looked up from germline, CDR1 is MDHEN and CDR2 is SYDVKM. The CDR3 sequence is 15 residues long. Germline trimming cut 6 bases from V and 4 bases from J; bases unmatched to any gene: 10. CDR3 loop: CASSLTRTGRTEAFF. In DNA, the CDR3 is TGTGCCAGCAGCCTAACCCGGACAGGGCGCACTGAAGCTTTCTTT.

This sequence joins TRBV5-5 and TRBJ2-7; D gene unclear. V shed 0 bases and J shed 2 bases, with 9 bases lying between them. The CDR3 covers 14 residues. Germline CDR1 and CDR2: SGHKS and YYEKEE (reference sequence). CDR3 nucleotides: TGTGCCAGCAGCTTGGCTGGCACGACCTACGAGCAGTACTTC. Residues: CASSLAGTTYEQYF.

This chain joins TRBV2 and TRBJ1-2; D not certain. CDR3 size: 13 residues. The V end was cut by 7 bases, the J end by 0 bases, with 9 bases between. In germline, CDR1 is SNHLY, CDR2 FYNNEI. CDR3 region: CASKGSTNYGYTF. CDR3 coding DNA: TGTGCCAGCAAAGGGAGTACTAACTATGGCTACACCTTC.

CDR3 in amino acids: CASSQSKGARSETQYF. The CDR3 nucleotides read TGCGCCAGCAGTCAATCAAAGGGGGCGCGTTCGGAGACCCAGTACTTC. This rearrangement joins TRBV23-1 to TRBJ2-5, with TRBD1 matching 7 bases. TRBV23-1 is identified as an open reading frame with a role that is uncertain. Trimming cost V 0 bases and J 5 bases; bases outside gene matches: 9. This CDR3 contains 16 residues.

The chain carries TRBV5-1 and TRBJ2-1; 7 bases fit TRBD2. This CDR3 region has 13 residues. J lost 9 bases, V lost 0 bases, and 3 bases had no gene match. Germline-derived CDR1 and CDR2 are SGHRS and YFSETQ. The CDR3 loop reads CASSLGAGAEQFF. The CDR3 nucleotides read TGCGCCAGCAGCTTGGGGGCGGGAGCTGAGCAGTTCTTC.

The chain links TRBV7-2 to TRBJ2-7; 8 positions match TRBD1. Germline-derived CDR1 and CDR2 are SGHTA and FQGNSA. Unmatched junction bases numbered 5, after V lost 4 bases and J lost 0 bases. This CDR3 is 15 amino acids long. DNA for the CDR3: TGTGCCAGCAGCTACGGACAGGGAAGCTCCTACGAGCAGTACTTC. Amino acids: CASSYGQGSSYEQYF.

This chain joins TRBV9 and TRBJ2-7; the D gene could be TRBD1 or TRBD2 (5 bases each). The CDR3 is made up of 15 amino acids. Germline lookup yields CDR1 SGDLS and CDR2 YYNGEE. The ends were cut back, 3 bases at V and 2 bases at J, with 15 bases in the middle. In DNA, the CDR3 is TGTGCCAGCAGCGGGGACCCCGCAGATCCCTACGAGCAGTACTTC. Protein sequence: CASSGDPADPYEQYF.

This chain links TRBV11-2 with TRBJ1-2, with D perhaps TRBD1 (6 bases). Trimming pared 4 bases from V and 2 bases from J, leaving 23 bases between. CDR3 length: 18 residues. Germline lookup yields CDR1 SGHAT and CDR2 FQNNGV. The CDR3 loop is CASSSYALTGSGNYGYTF. DNA for the CDR3: TGTGCCAGCAGCTCGTACGCCCTTACAGGGTCTGGGAACTATGGCTACACCTTC.

Turning to this clone: Other DNA sequences of this sample code for an identical CDR3. The chain uses TRBV6-5 and TRBJ1-1; maybe TRBD1 (6 bases). Germline lookup yields CDR1 MNHEY and CDR2 SVGAGI. V dropped 6 bases and J dropped 2 bases, with 10 bases sitting between them. The CDR3 spans 13 residues. CDR3 amino acids: CASSTGANTEAFF. The CDR3 DNA reads as TGTGCCAGCAGCACGGGGGCAAACACTGAAGCTTTCTTT.

The genes are TRBV27 and TRBJ1-2; D is uncertain. Between the trimmed V and J ends, which lost 0 bases and 4 bases, there was a span of 15 bases. CDR1 and CDR2 (germline): MNHEY, SMNVEV (reference sequence). The CDR3 runs to 16 residues. Here the CDR3 reads CASSLSDLVPVYGYTF. In DNA, the CDR3 is TGTGCCAGCAGTTTATCGGATCTGGTGCCAGTCTATGGCTACACCTTC.

This clone was counted between two and nine times. The chain employs TRBV5-1 and TRBJ2-6; weak D call: TRBD2 (5 bases). Deletions cut 4 bases from V and 0 bases from J, with 11 bases between. Germline CDR1 and CDR2: SGHRS and YFSETQ. The CDR3 contains 16 residues. Here the CDR3 reads CASSTGDTSGANVLTF. The CDR3 DNA is TGCGCCAGCAGCACCGGGGATACCTCTGGGGCCAACGTCCTGACTTTC.

The V and J genes are TRBV6-1 and TRBJ2-7, with a possible D match to TRBD1 (5 bases). This CDR3 spans 11 amino acids. Trimming left V 6 bases short and J 6 bases short, with 9 bases between. Germline assignment: CDR1 MNHNS and CDR2 SASEGT. The CDR3 protein is CASRDMGEQYF. CDR3 nucleotide sequence: TGTGCCAGCAGGGACATGGGCGAGCAGTACTTC.

The chain employs TRBV6-1 and TRBJ2-4, with 7 bases fitting TRBD1. With 3 bases clipped from V and 6 bases from J, the junction kept 8 bases outside the gene matches. The CDR3 runs to 15 residues. Germline CDR1 and CDR2: MNHNS and SASEGT. CDR3 sequence: CASSDLGAGGNIQYF. Written as DNA, the CDR3 is TGTGCCAGCAGTGACTTAGGAGCAGGGGGAAACATTCAGTACTTC.

The chain links TRBV19 to TRBJ2-5; no firm D call. Germline V CDR1 and CDR2: LNHDA, SQIVND (reference sequence). This CDR3 contains 12 residues. V was trimmed by 0 bases and J by 7 bases, leaving 6 bases between them. The CDR3 DNA is TGTGCCAGTAGTATAGATGTCGGGACCCAGTACTTC. Residues: CASSIDVGTQYF.

On this clone itself: The sample has other DNA sequences that encode this CDR3 too. The rearrangement joins TRBV7-6 to TRBJ2-7; 7 nucleotides agree with TRBD2. The CDR3 is made up of 14 amino acids. The J segment lost 2 bases and the V segment lost 5 bases, leaving 6 bases of the junction unmatched. Germline CDR1 SGHVS, CDR2 FNYEAQ. The CDR3 sequence is CASSPGLAAYEQYF. DNA of the CDR3: TGTGCCAGCAGCCCTGGCCTAGCGGCCTACGAGCAGTACTTC.

The gene calls are TRBV28 and TRBJ1-1; D is undetermined. The V gene lost 8 bases and the J gene lost 0 bases, with 16 bases spanning the gap. Germline V gene lookup returns CDR1 MDHEN and CDR2 SYDVKM. This CDR3 is built from 15 residues. CDR3 region: CASQYFMGMNTEAFF. For the CDR3, the DNA is TGTGCCAGCCAATATTTTATGGGGATGAACACTGAAGCTTTCTTT.

As for this clone: A read error is likely, as this CDR3 ends without the conserved phenylalanine or tryptophan. Because the CDR3's place on the DNA is in doubt, the DNA is left out and the CDR3 is given as listed by TCRdb. This rearrangement joins TRBV28 to TRBJ1-1; whether TRBD1, the table's D call, matches the DNA was not checked. The CDR3 contains 12 residues when both ends are counted. Germline V gene data show CDR1 as MDHEN and CDR2 as SYDVKM. CDR3 protein: CASSFFGQGPTV.

The V and J genes are TRBV5-6 and TRBJ1-2; D gene uncertain. The CDR3 is made up of 16 amino acids. From germline, CDR1 is SGHDT and CDR2 YYEEEE. The V end lost 0 bases, the J end lost 6 bases, and 18 bases lay between the germline ends. The CDR3 sequence: CASSLGGGPEYDGYTF. The DNA for the CDR3 is TGTGCCAGCAGCTTGGGGGGAGGCCCGGAATATGATGGCTACACCTTC.